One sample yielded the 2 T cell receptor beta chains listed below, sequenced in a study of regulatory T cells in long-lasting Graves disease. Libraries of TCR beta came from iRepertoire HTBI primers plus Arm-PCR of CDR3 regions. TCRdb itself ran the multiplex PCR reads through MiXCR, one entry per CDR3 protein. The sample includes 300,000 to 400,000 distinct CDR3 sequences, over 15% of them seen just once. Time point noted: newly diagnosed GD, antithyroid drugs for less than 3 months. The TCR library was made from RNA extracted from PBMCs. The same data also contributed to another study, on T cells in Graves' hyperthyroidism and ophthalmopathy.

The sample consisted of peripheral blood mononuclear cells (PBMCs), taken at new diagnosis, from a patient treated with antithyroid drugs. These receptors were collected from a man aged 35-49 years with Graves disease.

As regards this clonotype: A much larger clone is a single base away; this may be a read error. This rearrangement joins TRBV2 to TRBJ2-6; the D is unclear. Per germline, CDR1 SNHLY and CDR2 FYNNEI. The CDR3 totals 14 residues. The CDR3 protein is CVSSELTGANVLTF. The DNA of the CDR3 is TGTGTCAGCAGTGAACTCACTGGGGCCAACGTCCTGACTTTC.

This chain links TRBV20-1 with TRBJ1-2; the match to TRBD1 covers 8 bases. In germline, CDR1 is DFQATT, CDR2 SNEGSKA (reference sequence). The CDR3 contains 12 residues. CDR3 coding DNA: TGCTCCGGGTCAGGGGGCAACTATGGCTACACCTTC. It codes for CSGSGGNYGYTF.